A single sample is the source of the 27 T cell receptor beta chains below, sequenced in a study of cytomegalovirus exposure and HLA in healthy donors (TCRdb year 2017). Library prep was done by the immunoSEQ multiplex PCR assay. For the multiplex PCR, a mixture combining 60 forward primers for TCR Vbeta segments and 13 reverse primers for TCR Jbeta segments was used. The immuneACCESS repertoire file appears here via TCRdb, limited to in-frame rearrangements. These files lack a portion of the clones; in checked studies, under half of the deficit traces to unresolved V genes, and the cause of the others is not known. This sample gives roughly 180,000 clones in total; 70% to 80% of them show up just once. The ten biggest clones cover about 1.3% of the sample. The source material was PBMCs. These receptors were taken from a man aged 25-45 years in good health and CMV-seronegative.

For the CDR3, the DNA is TGTGCCATCAAGGGCGGGGCCTACGAGCAGTACTTC. Protein: CAIKGGAYEQYF. The rearrangement links TRBV10-3 to TRBJ2-7; the D gene is possibly TRBD2 (6 bases). Germline V CDR1 and CDR2: ENHRY, SYGVKD. The CDR3 consists of 12 residues. The V gene lost 7 bases and the J gene lost 2 bases, with 9 bases spanning the gap.

A few counts support this clone. This rearrangement joins TRBV5-6 to TRBJ2-4; the D gene is possibly TRBD2 (6 bases). The CDR3 has 15 residues. CDR1 is SGHDT and CDR2 is YYEEEE in the germline V gene. V was trimmed by 5 bases and J by 11 bases, leaving 23 bases between them. CDR3 sequence (DNA): TGTGCCAGCAGTGCGGGGCCCGGGGCTAACTATGTTCAGTACTTC. This sequence encodes CASSAGPGANYVQYF.

A word on this clone: The same CDR3 can be traced to other DNA sequences in this sample. The gene calls are TRBV28 and TRBJ2-7, with a weak D call TRBD1 (6 bases). V dropped 4 bases and J dropped 2 bases, with 9 bases sitting between them. This CDR3 is built from 13 residues. CDR1 is MDHEN, CDR2 SYDVKM, per germline. The CDR3 is CASSSGQTYEQYF. The CDR3 DNA follows: TGTGCCAGCAGTTCCGGACAGACCTACGAGCAGTACTTC.

The chain recombines TRBV5-1 with TRBJ2-6; D call uncertain. Germline V gene lookup returns CDR1 SGHRS and CDR2 YFSETQ. CDR3 length: 15 residues. Trimming pared 0 bases from V and 1 base from J, leaving 5 bases between. The CDR3 DNA follows: TGCGCCAGCAGCTTGGCCGGGTCTGGGGCCAACGTCCTGACTTTC. Translating gives CASSLAGSGANVLTF.

This clone was counted between two and nine times. The V gene is TRBV19, the J gene TRBJ1-4; 9 nucleotides align to TRBD1. The J segment lost 5 bases and the V segment lost 5 bases, leaving 9 bases of the junction unmatched. Germline values: CDR1 LNHDA, CDR2 SQIVND (reference sequence). The CDR3 covers 16 residues. CDR3 sequence (DNA): TGTGCCAGTAGTGCCTTTCACAGGGGGCAAAATGAAAAACTGTTTTTT. Protein: CASSAFHRGQNEKLFF.

The J gene is TRBJ2-7, the V gene TRBV5-6, with TRBD1 identical over 9 bases. From germline, CDR1 is SGHDT and CDR2 YYEEEE. The V and J ends lost 4 bases and 5 bases, in that order; junction bases with no gene match: 7. The CDR3 runs to 14 residues. The CDR3 loop is CASSPGQGFHEQYF. The CDR3, as DNA: TGTGCCAGCAGCCCGGGACAGGGTTTCCACGAGCAGTACTTC.

This clone showed up just once. The chain has TRBV5-1 and TRBJ2-7, with no clear D. This CDR3 spans 18 amino acids. The V and J ends lost 4 bases and 3 bases respectively, with 26 bases between them. Germline V gene lookup returns CDR1 SGHRS and CDR2 YFSETQ. CDR3: CASSPTFASDPGRYEQYF. CDR3 DNA: TGCGCCAGCAGCCCGACTTTTGCATCCGATCCGGGTCGCTACGAGCAGTACTTC.

V gene TRBV7-2 combines with J gene TRBJ1-5; D is ambiguous. Looked up from germline, CDR1 is SGHTA and CDR2 is FQGNSA. V lost 2 bases, J lost 6 bases, and 8 bases lay in between. CDR3 length: 13 amino acids. The CDR3 loop is CASSLSSPQPQHF. CDR3 DNA: TGTGCCAGCAGCTTATCGTCCCCTCAGCCCCAGCATTTT. Supplemented by reference TRBV7-2 and TRBJ1-5, the full variable domain reads GAGVSQSPSNKVTEKGKDVELRCDPISGHTALYWYRQSLGQGLEFLIYFQGNSAPDKSGLPSDRFSAERTGGSVSTLTIQRTQQEDSAVYLCASSLSSPQPQHFGDGTRLSIL.

The rearrangement links TRBV15 to TRBJ2-4; TRBD2 matches at 8 bases. The CDR3 consists of 17 residues. The trim removed 3 bases at V and 8 bases at J, leaving 15 bases unmatched. The germline V gene has CDR1 LNHNV and CDR2 YYDKDF (reference sequence). The CDR3 DNA sequence: TGTGCCACCAGCAGGTACCATACCGGGGGGGCAGGATACATTCAGTACTTC. Protein product: CATSRYHTGGAGYIQYF.

The rearrangement links TRBV20-1 to TRBJ1-2; D gene unclear. The CDR3 runs 11 residues. Germline CDR1 and CDR2: DFQATT and SNEGSKA (reference sequence). V lost 1 base and J 6 bases, leaving 6 bases between the germline ends. The CDR3 DNA follows: TGCAGTGCTAGAGGTACGGATGGCTACACCTTC. Its protein product is CSARGTDGYTF.

The chain is built from TRBV28 and TRBJ1-2, with a tentative D call TRBD1 (5 bases). Trimming took 6 bases from V and 0 from J, leaving 11 bases between them. This CDR3 is 14 amino acids long. CDR1 MDHEN and CDR2 SYDVKM come from the germline V gene. The CDR3 is CASRWTTANYGYTF. CDR3 in DNA: TGTGCCAGCAGATGGACGACAGCTAACTATGGCTACACCTTC.

This chain connects TRBV7-8 to TRBJ1-2, with D possibly being TRBD1 (6 bases). This CDR3 has 14 residues. CDR1 is SGHVS, CDR2 FQNEAQ, per germline. Trimming pared 7 bases from V and 4 bases from J, leaving 16 bases between. Written as DNA, the CDR3 is TGTGCCAGCAAACGGTCAGGGGCCGGCTATGGCTACACCTTC. Protein sequence: CASKRSGAGYGYTF.

The chain joins TRBV7-9 to TRBJ1-5; 10 nucleotides align to TRBD1. V lost 5 bases and J lost 4; bases outside the gene matches: 11. The germline V gene has CDR1 SEHNR and CDR2 FQNEAQ (reference sequence). The CDR3 extends over 17 amino acids. The CDR3 DNA follows: TGTGCCAGCAGCCCCGCCTTGACAGGGGGCTCGAATCAGCCCCAGCATTTT. Its translation: CASSPALTGGSNQPQHF. Full variable domain (remainder filled in from reference TRBV7-9 and TRBJ1-5): DTGVSQNPRHKITKRGQNVTFRCDPISEHNRLYWYRQTLGQGPEFLTYFQNEAQLEKSRLLSDRFSAERPKGSFSTLEIQRTEQGDSAMYLCASSPALTGGSNQPQHFGDGTRLSIL.

The chain combines TRBV25-1 with TRBJ2-5, with D possibly being TRBD1 (5 bases). V gave up 5 bases and J gave up 2 bases, with 15 bases separating them. Germline CDR1 reads MGHDK; CDR2 reads SYGVNS. The CDR3 is 15 residues long. The CDR3 region is CASSKSRTTQETQYF. CDR3 DNA sequence: TGTGCCAGCAGTAAATCTCGGACAACGCAAGAGACCCAGTACTTC.

The chain links TRBV11-2 to TRBJ2-1, with TRBD1 as a possible D gene (6 bases). Germline values: CDR1 SGHAT, CDR2 FQNNGV. This CDR3 region has 17 residues. V lost 3 bases and J 2 bases, leaving 17 bases between the germline ends. The DNA for the CDR3 is TGTGCCAGCAGCTTGGACCGGACAGTGTCGACCTACAATGAGCAGTTCTTC. Residues: CASSLDRTVSTYNEQFF.

This clone was detected a few times. The chain uses TRBV19 and TRBJ2-7; TRBD1 aligns across 10 bases. V was clipped by 2 bases and J by 4 bases; unmatched bases: 5. From germline, CDR1 is LNHDA and CDR2 SQIVND (reference sequence). This CDR3 comprises 15 residues. The CDR3 loop is CASSIKGQGMYEQYF. The CDR3, as DNA: TGTGCCAGTAGTATAAAGGGACAGGGGATGTACGAGCAGTACTTC.

This chain connects TRBV12-5 to TRBJ2-1; D is ambiguous. The CDR3 is made up of 13 amino acids. Germline loops: CDR1 LGHNT, CDR2 FRNRAP. Trimming pared 5 bases from V and 0 bases from J, leaving 5 bases between. The CDR3, as DNA: TGTGCTAGTGGTATCGGCTCCTACAATGAGCAGTTCTTC. Translated, it gives CASGIGSYNEQFF.

This chain joins TRBV28 and TRBJ1-4; D is possibly TRBD1 (5 bases). The CDR3 is 17 amino acids. Germline-derived CDR1 and CDR2 are MDHEN and SYDVKM. V was trimmed by 2 bases and J by 4 bases, leaving 17 bases between them. CDR3 bases: TGTGCCAGCAGTTTAGGGCCCTTGGACACAGATAATGAAAAACTGTTTTTT. Encoded protein: CASSLGPLDTDNEKLFF.

The V and J genes are TRBV14 and TRBJ1-4; tentative D call: TRBD1 (5 bases). Germline values: CDR1 SGHDN, CDR2 FVKESK. The CDR3 length is 16 residues. The V gene lost 1 base and the J gene lost 4 bases, with 13 bases spanning the gap. Here the CDR3 DNA reads TGTGCCAGCAGCCAAGCAGGCCAGGGCCTTAATGAAAAACTGTTTTTT. Amino acids: CASSQAGQGLNEKLFF.

The V gene is TRBV10-3, the J gene TRBJ1-5; 8 bases fit TRBD1. The CDR3 spans 15 residues. The V gene end was trimmed by 3 bases and the J gene end by 4 bases; junction bases not matched to a gene: 5. CDR1 and CDR2 (germline): ENHRY, SYGVKD. DNA for the CDR3: TGTGCCATCAGTGACCCCGGGACAGGTAATCAGCCCCAGCATTTT. It encodes CAISDPGTGNQPQHF.

The rearrangement uses TRBV7-9 and TRBJ2-7, with a possible D match to TRBD2 (5 bases). Germline CDR1 and CDR2: SEHNR and FQNEAQ (reference sequence). The CDR3 runs 18 residues. Trimming removed 2 bases at V and 0 bases at J, with 20 bases between. The DNA of the CDR3 is TGTGCCAGCAGCTTATTCGAGTGGGGAGTCGGGCGCTCCTACGAGCAGTACTTC. Protein: CASSLFEWGVGRSYEQYF.

The chain uses TRBV30 and TRBJ1-4; D gene unclear. The V end lost 0 bases, the J end lost 3 bases, and 8 bases lay between the germline ends. Germline values: CDR1 GTSNPN, CDR2 SVGIG (reference sequence). The CDR3 is 14 residues long. CDR3 nucleotide sequence: TGTGCCTGGAGTGTGAACCAGGCTAATGAAAAACTGTTTTTT. Its translation is CAWSVNQANEKLFF.

The V and J genes are TRBV5-5 and TRBJ2-2; TRBD1 might be the D (6 bases). Germline CDR1 is SGHKS and CDR2 is YYEKEE (reference sequence). The CDR3 has 17 amino acids. Trimming pared 5 bases from V and 1 base from J, leaving 18 bases between. CDR3 amino acids: CASSPDPTGQNTGELFF. CDR3 bases: TGTGCCAGCAGTCCGGACCCGACAGGACAGAACACCGGGGAGCTGTTTTTT.

This rearrangement joins TRBV5-6 to TRBJ1-2, with D possibly TRBD1 on 6 matching bases. Trimming pared 0 bases from V and 3 bases from J, leaving 15 bases between. Germline lookup yields CDR1 SGHDT and CDR2 YYEEEE. This CDR3 spans 16 amino acids. In DNA form, the CDR3 reads TGTGCCAGCAGCTTGGTCGGGGGGGCGGAATACTATGGCTACACCTTC. This gives the protein CASSLVGGAEYYGYTF.

The chain has TRBV6-5 and TRBJ2-7; a weak D match, TRBD2 (6 bases). Germline V CDR1 and CDR2: MNHEY, SVGAGI. Between the trimmed V and J ends, which lost 6 bases and 0 bases, there was a span of 12 bases. This CDR3 has 14 amino acids. CDR3 in amino acids: CASRFIAVSYEQYF. In nucleotides, the CDR3 is TGTGCCAGCAGATTCATAGCGGTCTCCTACGAGCAGTACTTC.

This chain connects TRBV6-5 to TRBJ2-7, with unresolved D. Germline lookup yields CDR1 MNHEY and CDR2 SVGAGI. This CDR3 comprises 16 residues. Trimming removed 0 bases from V and 3 bases from J, with 15 bases in between. The CDR3 spells CASSYSTGSHYYEQYF. In DNA form, the CDR3 reads TGTGCCAGCAGTTACTCGACCGGGTCCCATTACTACGAGCAGTACTTC.

V and J are TRBV9 and TRBJ2-1; 8 bases match TRBD2. V gave up 4 bases and J gave up 6 bases; unmatched junction bases: 0. Germline-derived CDR1 and CDR2 are SGDLS and YYNGEE. The CDR3 sequence is 12 residues long. CDR3 residues: CASSRGGNEQFF. In DNA form, the CDR3 reads TGTGCCAGCAGCCGGGGGGGCAATGAGCAGTTCTTC.